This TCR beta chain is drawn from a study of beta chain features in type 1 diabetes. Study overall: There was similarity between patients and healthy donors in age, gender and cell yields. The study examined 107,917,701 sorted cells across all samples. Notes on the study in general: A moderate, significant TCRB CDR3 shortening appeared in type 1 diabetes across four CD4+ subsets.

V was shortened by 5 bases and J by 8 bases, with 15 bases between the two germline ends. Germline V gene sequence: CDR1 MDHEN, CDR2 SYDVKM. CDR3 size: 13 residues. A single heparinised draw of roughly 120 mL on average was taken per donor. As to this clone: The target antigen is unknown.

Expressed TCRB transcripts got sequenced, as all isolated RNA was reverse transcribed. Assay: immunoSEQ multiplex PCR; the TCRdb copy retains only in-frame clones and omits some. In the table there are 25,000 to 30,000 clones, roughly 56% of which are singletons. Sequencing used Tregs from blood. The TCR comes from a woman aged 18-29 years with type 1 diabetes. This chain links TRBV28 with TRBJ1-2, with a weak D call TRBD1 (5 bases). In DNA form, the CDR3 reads TGTGCCAGCAGTGCACCGGGACTGGACGGCTACACCTTC. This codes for CASSAPGLDGYTF.